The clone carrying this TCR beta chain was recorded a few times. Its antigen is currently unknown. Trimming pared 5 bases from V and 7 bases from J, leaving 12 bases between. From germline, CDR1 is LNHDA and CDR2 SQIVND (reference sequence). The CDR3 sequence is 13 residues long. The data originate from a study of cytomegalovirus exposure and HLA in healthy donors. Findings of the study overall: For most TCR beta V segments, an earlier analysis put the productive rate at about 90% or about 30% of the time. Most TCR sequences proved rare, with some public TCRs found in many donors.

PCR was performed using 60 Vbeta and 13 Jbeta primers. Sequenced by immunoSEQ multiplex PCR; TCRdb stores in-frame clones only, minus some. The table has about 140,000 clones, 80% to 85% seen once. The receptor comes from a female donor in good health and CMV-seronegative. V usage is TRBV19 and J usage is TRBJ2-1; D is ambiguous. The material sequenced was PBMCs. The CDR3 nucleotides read TGTGCCAGTAGTCCTACCCTTTCGAATGAGCAGTTCTTC. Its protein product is CASSPTLSNEQFF.